This TCR beta chain derives from a study of cytomegalovirus exposure and HLA in healthy donors. A multiplex PCR was run with 60 Vbeta primers and 13 Jbeta primers. Sequencing was performed with immunoSEQ multiplex PCR; in TCRdb, only in-frame clones are kept and a portion is missing. The sample gives around 110,000 clones, 60% to 85% of which show up once; roughly 3% is in the top ten. The clonotype was recovered from a male donor in good health and CMV-seropositive. The specimen was PBMCs.

The chain's CDR3 is CASSSAGGSNTGELFF. The CDR3 coding sequence is TGTGCCAGCAGCTCCGCGGGGGGTTCGAACACCGGGGAGCTGTTTTTT. The gene calls are TRBV5-4 and TRBJ2-2; TRBD2 aligns across 8 bases. The CDR3 spans 16 residues. V gave up 3 bases and J gave up 0 bases; unmatched junction bases: 4. The germline V gene encodes CDR1 SGHNT and CDR2 YYREEE (reference sequence). Based on the CDR3 plus reference TRBV5-4 and TRBJ2-2, the full variable domain is ETGVTQSPTHLIKTRGQQVTLRCSSQSGHNTVSWYQQALGQGPQFIFQYYREEENGRGNFPPRFSGLQFPNYSSELNVNALELDDSALYLCASSSAGGSNTGELFFGEGSRLTVL.